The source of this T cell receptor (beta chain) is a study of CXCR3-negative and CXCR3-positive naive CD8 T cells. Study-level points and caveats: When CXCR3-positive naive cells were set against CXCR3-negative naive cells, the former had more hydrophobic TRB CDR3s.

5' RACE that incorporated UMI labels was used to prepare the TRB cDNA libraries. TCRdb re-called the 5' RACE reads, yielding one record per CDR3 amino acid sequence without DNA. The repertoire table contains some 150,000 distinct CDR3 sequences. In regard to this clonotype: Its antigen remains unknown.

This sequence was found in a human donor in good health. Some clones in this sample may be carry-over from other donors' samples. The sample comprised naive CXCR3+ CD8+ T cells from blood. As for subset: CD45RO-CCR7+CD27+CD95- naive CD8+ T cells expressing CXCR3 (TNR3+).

The CDR3 region is CASRGDGNQPQHF. V and J are TRBV7-9 and TRBJ1-5. Germline assignment: CDR1 SEHNR and CDR2 FQNEAQ (reference sequence). The CDR3 extends over 13 amino acids.